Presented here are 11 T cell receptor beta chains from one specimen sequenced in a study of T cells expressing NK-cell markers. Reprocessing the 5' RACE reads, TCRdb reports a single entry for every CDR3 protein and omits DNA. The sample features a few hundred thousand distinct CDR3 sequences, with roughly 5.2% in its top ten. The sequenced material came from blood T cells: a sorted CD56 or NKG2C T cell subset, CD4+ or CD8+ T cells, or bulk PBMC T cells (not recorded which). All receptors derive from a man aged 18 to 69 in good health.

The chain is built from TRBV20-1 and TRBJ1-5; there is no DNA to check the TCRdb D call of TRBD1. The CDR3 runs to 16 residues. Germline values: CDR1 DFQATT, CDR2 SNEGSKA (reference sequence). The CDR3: CSASSGTGFSNQPQHF.

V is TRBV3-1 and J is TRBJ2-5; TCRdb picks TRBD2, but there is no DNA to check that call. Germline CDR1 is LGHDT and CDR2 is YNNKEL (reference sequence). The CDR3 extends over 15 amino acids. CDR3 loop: CASSLRTSGTETQYF.

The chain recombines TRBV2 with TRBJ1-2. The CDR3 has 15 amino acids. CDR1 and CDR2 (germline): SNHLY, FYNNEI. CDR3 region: CASSTQRTANYGYTF.

This chain's CDR3 is CASSEWRGSSGSTDTQYF. The J gene is TRBJ2-3, the V gene TRBV2; absent DNA, TCRdb's TRBD1 call cannot be checked. Germline V gene sequence: CDR1 SNHLY, CDR2 FYNNEI. This CDR3 has 18 residues.

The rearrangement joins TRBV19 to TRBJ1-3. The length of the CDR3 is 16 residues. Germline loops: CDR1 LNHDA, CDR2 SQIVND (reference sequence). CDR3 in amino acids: CASSILQINSGNTIYF.

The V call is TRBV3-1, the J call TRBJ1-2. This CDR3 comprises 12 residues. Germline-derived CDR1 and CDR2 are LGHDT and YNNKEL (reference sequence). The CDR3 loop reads CASSPRNFGYTF.

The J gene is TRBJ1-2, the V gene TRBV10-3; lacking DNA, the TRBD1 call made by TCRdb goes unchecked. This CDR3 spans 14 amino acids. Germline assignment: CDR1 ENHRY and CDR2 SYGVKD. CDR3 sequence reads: CAISGLGVGYGYTF.

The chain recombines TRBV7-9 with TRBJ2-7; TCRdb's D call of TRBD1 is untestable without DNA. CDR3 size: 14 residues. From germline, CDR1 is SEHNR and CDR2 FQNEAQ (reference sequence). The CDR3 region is CASTPGDRSYEQYF.

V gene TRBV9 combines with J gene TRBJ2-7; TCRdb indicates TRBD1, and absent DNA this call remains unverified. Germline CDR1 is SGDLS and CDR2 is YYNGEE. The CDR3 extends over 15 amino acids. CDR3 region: CASSVSPGGAGEQYF. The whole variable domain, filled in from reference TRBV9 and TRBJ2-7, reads DSGVTQTPKHLITATGQRVTLRCSPRSGDLSVYWYQQSLDQGLQFLIQYYNGEERAKGNILERFSAQQFPDLHSELNLSSLELGDSALYFCASSVSPGGAGEQYFGPGTRLTVT.

The CDR3: CAISDYTGTGVPTDTQYF. This chain links TRBV10-3 with TRBJ2-3; TCRdb's D gene call, TRBD1, goes unchecked for lack of DNA. The CDR3 has 18 amino acids. Per the germline V gene, CDR1 is ENHRY and CDR2 is SYGVKD.

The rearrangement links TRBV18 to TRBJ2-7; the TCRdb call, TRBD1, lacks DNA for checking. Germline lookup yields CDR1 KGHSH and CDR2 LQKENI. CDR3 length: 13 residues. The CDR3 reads CASSRSGSARQYF.